The sequence of this T cell receptor beta chain was determined in a study of relationships among human T cell subsets. Findings and caveats of the study: Over 50% of CD8+ cytotoxic sequences were in clones over 100 reads; regulatory and Th2 had few.

From mRNA, alpha and beta CDR3 regions were amplified using semiquantitative ARM-PCR. ARM-PCR used tagged nested gene-specific primers, then communal superprimers for exponential amplification. TCRdb reprocessed the multiplex PCR reads via MiXCR and lists one record per CDR3 protein. The sample has fewer than 18,000 distinct CDR3 sequences, around two thirds seen once. Worth noting for this clonotype: The antigen is not known.

Sequenced material: total T cells sorted from blood. The receptor was derived from a man between 40 and 49 years old in good health.

CDR3 sequence (DNA): TGTGCCAGCAGTGGGGACAGGGCAGCCTACGAGCAGTACTTC. This gives the protein CASSGDRAAYEQYF. This chain joins TRBV2 and TRBJ2-7; 9 bases line up with TRBD1. The CDR3 runs 14 residues. CDR1 is SNHLY, CDR2 FYNNEI, per germline. The J segment lost 2 bases and the V segment lost 4 bases, leaving 3 bases of the junction unmatched.